Each of the 2 T cell receptor beta chains below was sequenced from the same sample in a study of cytomegalovirus exposure and HLA in healthy donors. A multiplex PCR was run with 60 Vbeta primers and 13 Jbeta primers. Here immunoSEQ multiplex PCR was the method, and the copy in TCRdb shows in-frame clones only, minus some. The sample includes roughly 180,000 clones, about 84% of them seen just once. The sequenced sample was PBMCs. These TCRs come from a man aged 18 to 35 in good health and CMV-seronegative.

J is TRBJ1-1 and V is TRBV5-1, with a tentative D call TRBD1 (5 bases). In germline, CDR1 is SGHRS, CDR2 YFSETQ. The CDR3 totals 14 residues. V shed 2 bases and J shed 6 bases, with 14 bases lying between them. CDR3 loop: CASSFGGARAEAFF. The CDR3 DNA reads TGCGCCAGCAGCTTCGGTGGGGCTCGGGCTGAAGCTTTCTTT.

This clone was seen more than once but under ten times. The chain employs TRBV6-5 and TRBJ1-3, with D possibly being TRBD1 (5 bases). The V gene's germline CDR1 is MNHEY and CDR2 SVGAGI. V was shortened by 4 bases and J by 1 base, with 11 bases between the two germline ends. The CDR3 runs 15 residues. The CDR3 coding sequence is TGTGCCAGCAGTTCCCAGACAGCTTCTGGAAACACCATATATTTT. Amino acids: CASSSQTASGNTIYF.